This T cell receptor (beta chain) was recorded in a study of T cell repertoires in cytomegalovirus infection. TCRdb re-called the reads with MiXCR, one entry per CDR3 protein. The sample lists 450,000 to 550,000 distinct CDR3 sequences, roughly 42% occurring once. CDR1 is SNHLY, CDR2 FYNNEI, per germline. V was clipped by 8 bases and J by 0 bases; unmatched bases: 7. This CDR3 has 15 amino acids. In this sample, this clonotype turned up a few times. Its target is not known. The sample consisted of cultured PBMCs, taken from culture after CMV antigen stimulation. The clonotype comes from a human donor in good health (CMV status not recorded). Some clones in this sample may be carry-over from other donors' samples. This chain joins TRBV2 and TRBJ1-5; TRBD1 agrees at 7 bases. The DNA for the CDR3 is TGTGCCAGCGGAGGGCAGGGGGTTAGCAATCAGCCCCAGCATTTT. Its translation: CASGGQGVSNQPQHF. Using reference TRBV2 and TRBJ1-5 for the parts outside the CDR3, the full variable domain is EPEVTQTPSHQVTQMGQEVILRCVPISNHLYFYWYRQILGQKVEFLVSFYNNEISEKSEIFDDQFSVERPDGSNFTLKIRSTKLEDSAMYFCASGGQGVSNQPQHFGDGTRLSIL.